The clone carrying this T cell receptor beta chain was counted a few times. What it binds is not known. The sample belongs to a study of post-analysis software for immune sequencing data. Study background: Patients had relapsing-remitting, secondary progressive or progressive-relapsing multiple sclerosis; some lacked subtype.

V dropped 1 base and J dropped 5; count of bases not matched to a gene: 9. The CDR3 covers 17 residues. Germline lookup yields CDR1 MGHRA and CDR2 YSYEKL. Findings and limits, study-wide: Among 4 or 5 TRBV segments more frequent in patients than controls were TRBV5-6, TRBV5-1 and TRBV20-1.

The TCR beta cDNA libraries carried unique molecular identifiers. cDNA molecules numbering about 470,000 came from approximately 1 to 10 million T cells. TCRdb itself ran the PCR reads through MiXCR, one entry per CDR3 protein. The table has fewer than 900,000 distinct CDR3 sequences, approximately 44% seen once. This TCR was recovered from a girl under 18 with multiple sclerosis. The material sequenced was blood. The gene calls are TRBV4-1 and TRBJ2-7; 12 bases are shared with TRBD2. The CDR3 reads CASSQVHQTSGGNEQYF. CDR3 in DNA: TGCGCCAGCAGCCAAGTTCACCAGACTAGCGGGGGCAACGAGCAGTACTTC.